The 26 T cell receptor beta chains listed next were all sequenced from one sample in a study of early T cells in non-severe SARS-CoV-2 infection. TCRdb fed the 5' RACE reads into MiXCR, producing one record per CDR3 protein. Among fewer than 60,000 distinct CDR3 sequences listed, around 8.4% were seen once. The sequencing input was whole blood. These receptors came from an adult who was a healthcare worker with PCR-confirmed SARS-CoV-2 infection or an uninfected control (not recorded which).

This chain uses TRBV20-1 with TRBJ2-1; 13 positions agree with TRBD2. The V gene's germline CDR1 is DFQATT and CDR2 SNEGSKA (reference sequence). The V segment lost 6 bases and the J segment 7 bases; nucleotides outside the gene matches: 6. This CDR3 has 14 amino acids. CDR3 sequence: CSAAGLAGSNEQFF. The CDR3 region has the DNA TGCAGTGCCGCGGGACTAGCGGGGAGTAATGAGCAGTTCTTC.

In this sample, this clonotype turned up many times. This rearrangement joins TRBV9 to TRBJ1-5; no clear D gene. Germline-derived CDR1 and CDR2 are SGDLS and YYNGEE. V gave up 4 bases and J gave up 5 bases, with 16 bases separating them. The CDR3 sequence is 15 residues long. The CDR3 reads CASSPIGRSYQPQHF. The CDR3 nucleotides are TGTGCCAGCAGCCCTATAGGACGGTCTTATCAGCCCCAGCATTTT.

In this sample, this clonotype turned up many times. The chain employs TRBV4-1 and TRBJ1-4; 8 positions agree with TRBD1. Losses at the gene ends were 4 bases for V and 5 bases for J; bases not matched to a gene: 3. Germline CDR1 reads MGHRA; CDR2 reads YSYEKL. The CDR3 sequence is 14 residues long. CDR3 in DNA: TGCGCCAGCAGCCTCCGACAGGGGAATGAAAAACTGTTTTTT. Translation gives CASSLRQGNEKLFF.

The gene calls are TRBV7-9 and TRBJ2-7; a possible D gene is TRBD1 (6 bases). With 3 bases removed from V and 6 bases from J, the gap between germline ends came to 12 bases. The germline gives CDR1 SEHNR, CDR2 FQNEAQ (reference sequence). The CDR3 extends over 13 amino acids. The CDR3 loop is CASSFGTLAEQYF. The CDR3, as DNA: TGTGCCAGCAGCTTTGGGACATTGGCCGAGCAGTACTTC.

This clonotype was detected a few times. CDR3 coding DNA: TGCAGCGTTGGGGATAATAGCAACGAGCAGTACTTC. It yields the protein CSVGDNSNEQYF. V usage is TRBV29-1 and J usage is TRBJ2-7; no firm D call. The CDR3 contains 12 residues. Per germline, CDR1 SQVTM and CDR2 ANQGSEA. Trimming took off 4 bases at V and 5 bases at J, with 12 bases between the two ends.

This clonotype was recorded many times. The chain combines TRBV5-1 with TRBJ2-3; D might be TRBD2 (6 bases). This CDR3 is 17 amino acids long. Germline assignment: CDR1 SGHRS and CDR2 YFSETQ. The V and J ends lost 3 bases and 6 bases respectively, with 23 bases between them. The CDR3 here is CASSYGADYPNRDTQYF. The CDR3 DNA sequence: TGCGCCAGCAGCTACGGGGCGGACTACCCCAATCGGGATACGCAGTATTTT.

At least ten counts were recorded for this clonotype. J is TRBJ2-1 and V is TRBV29-1, with D perhaps matching TRBD2 (6 bases). The length of the CDR3 is 13 residues. Trimming left V 7 bases short and J 4 bases short, with 14 bases between. From germline, CDR1 is SQVTM and CDR2 ANQGSEA. The CDR3 DNA reads as TGCAGCGCCGGCGGGGTGGAGTACAATGAGCAGTTCTTC. This gives the protein CSAGGVEYNEQFF.

Many counts were recorded for this clonotype. The CDR3 region has the DNA TGTGCCAGCAGGGGAGTGGGAGAGCTCGCCGGGGAGCTGTTTTTT. Its protein is CASRGVGELAGELFF. The genes are TRBV6-2 or TRBV6-3 and TRBJ2-2; weak D call: TRBD2 (5 bases). Per the germline V gene, CDR1 is MNHEY and CDR2 is SVGEGT. V gave up 6 bases and J gave up 6 bases, with 17 bases separating them. CDR3 length: 15 residues.

On this clonotype: A much larger clone differs from this one at a single base, so this may be a read error. The chain links TRBV5-4 to TRBJ2-1, with 8 bases matching TRBD2. The CDR3 has 15 residues. Looked up from germline, CDR1 is SGHNT and CDR2 is YYREEE (reference sequence). J was trimmed by 6 bases and V by 1 base; bases with no gene match: 6. The CDR3 region is CASSLSAGVINEQFF. The CDR3 DNA is TGTGCCAGCAGCTTGTCAGCGGGAGTGATCAATGAGCAGTTCTTC.

This clonotype was seen a few times. The V and J genes are TRBV5-8 and TRBJ2-1, with TRBD2 as a possible D gene (6 bases). Germline V gene sequence: CDR1 SGHTS, CDR2 YDEGEE. Deletions cut 2 bases from V and 4 bases from J, with 10 bases between. This CDR3 is 14 amino acids long. The CDR3 DNA reads TGTGCCAGCAGCTTTGGGACTCCTTACAATGAGCAGTTCTTC. Translated: CASSFGTPYNEQFF.

CDR3 amino acids: CASSETGLSYEQYF. The CDR3 DNA reads TGTGCCAGCAGTGAAACGGGCCTCTCCTACGAGCAGTACTTC. V and J are TRBV6-1 and TRBJ2-7; no firm D call. In germline, CDR1 is MNHNS, CDR2 SASEGT. V lost 2 bases to trimming and J lost 0 bases, with 8 bases between them. The CDR3 runs to 14 residues.

A word on this clonotype: A much larger clone differs from this one at a single base, so this may be a read error. The rearrangement uses TRBV7-8 and TRBJ1-5; D call uncertain. Germline CDR1 is SGHVS and CDR2 is FQNEAQ. CDR3 length: 16 residues. V was shortened by 4 bases and J by 7 bases, with 20 bases between the two germline ends. Here the CDR3 DNA reads TGTGCCAGCAGCTATGAAGGATTGGGCATACAACAGCCCCAGCATTTT. Amino acid sequence: CASSYEGLGIQQPQHF.

This clonotype showed up many times. CDR3 DNA sequence: TGTGCCAGCAGTTTGAGTGCCAATGAGCAGTTCTTC. Protein sequence: CASSLSANEQFF. The V call is TRBV5-4, the J call TRBJ2-1; D remains unclear. Germline values: CDR1 SGHNT, CDR2 YYREEE (reference sequence). V lost 5 bases to trimming and J lost 6 bases, with 9 bases between them. This CDR3 is 12 amino acids long.

The chain employs TRBV19 and TRBJ1-3; 7 bases align to TRBD1. J was trimmed by 3 bases and V by 6 bases; bases with no gene match: 5. The germline CDR1 and CDR2 sequences are LNHDA and SQIVND (reference sequence). There are 14 residues in the CDR3. This CDR3 is CASRGQALGNTIYF. CDR3 nucleotide sequence: TGTGCCAGTAGAGGACAGGCGCTTGGAAACACCATATATTTT.

This clonotype was picked up many times. This chain joins TRBV20-1 and TRBJ2-1; 9 bases fit TRBD2. With V trimmed by 3 bases and J by 5 bases, 5 bases remained unmatched. CDR1 is DFQATT and CDR2 is SNEGSKA in the germline V gene (reference sequence). There are 14 residues in the CDR3. In nucleotides, the CDR3 is TGCAGTGCTAGGACCCTAGCGGGGAACAATGAGCAGTTCTTC. Translated, it gives CSARTLAGNNEQFF.

Many counts were recorded for this clonotype. The chain links TRBV27 to TRBJ2-1; D unresolved. Germline CDR1 is MNHEY and CDR2 is SMNVEV (reference sequence). V lost 6 bases to trimming and J lost 8 bases, with 17 bases between them. This CDR3 has 14 amino acids. The CDR3: CASSKEYSSHEQFF. CDR3 DNA: TGTGCCAGCAGCAAAGAGTACAGTAGCCATGAGCAGTTCTTC.

This clonotype was detected ten times or more. The V call is TRBV2, the J call TRBJ2-5, with a weak D call TRBD2 (6 bases). V gave up 9 bases and J gave up 2 bases, with 13 bases separating them. CDR1 and CDR2 from the germline V gene are SNHLY and FYNNEI. CDR3 length equals 13 residues. CDR3 in amino acids: CARGDSTQETQYF. The CDR3 nucleotides are TGTGCCAGAGGGGACTCAACGCAAGAGACCCAGTACTTC.

To note about this clonotype: A much more abundant neighbour one base away suggests this may be a read error. The chain carries TRBV7-9 and TRBJ2-7; D tentatively reads TRBD1 or TRBD2 (6 bases each). With the DNA end fitting TRBJ2-1 better, the J assignment may be wrong. The CDR3 runs to 14 residues. CDR1 SEHNR and CDR2 FQNEAQ come from the germline V gene (reference sequence). CDR3 DNA: TGTGCCAGCAGCTTCGCGGGAACAGGGAACGAGCAGTTCTTC. Residues: CASSFAGTGNEQFF.

This clonotype was found many times. The chain employs TRBV19 and TRBJ1-5; no firm D call. Trimming took 4 bases from V and 4 from J, leaving 11 bases between them. Germline V CDR1 and CDR2: LNHDA, SQIVND (reference sequence). The CDR3 consists of 14 residues. The CDR3 loop is CASSREILNQPQHF. In nucleotides, the CDR3 is TGTGCCAGTAGTAGGGAGATTCTGAATCAGCCCCAGCATTTT. Full variable domain (missing parts from reference TRBV19 and TRBJ1-5): DGGITQSPKYLFRKEGQNVTLSCEQNLNHDAMYWYRQDPGQGLRLIYYSQIVNDFQKGDIAEGYSVSREKKESFPLTVTSAQKNPTAFYLCASSREILNQPQHFGDGTRLSIL.

The table lists this clonotype with many counts. Relative to the germline gene, one junction end is altered; a read error may explain this. The V and J genes are TRBV6-1 and TRBJ2-7, with D perhaps matching TRBD1 or TRBD2 (5 bases each). Germline V gene lookup returns CDR1 MNHNS and CDR2 SASEGT. This CDR3 has 12 amino acids. The CDR3 region has the DNA TGTGCCTGCAGGGACCTCTCCTACGAGCAGTACTTC. The encoded protein is CACRDLSYEQYF.

This clonotype was seen ten or more times. This CDR3 reads CSARDPARGTDTQYF. The CDR3, as DNA: TGCAGTGCTAGAGACCCAGCGAGGGGCACAGATACGCAGTATTTT. The rearrangement links TRBV20-1 to TRBJ2-3, with D perhaps matching TRBD2 (5 bases). The germline CDR1 and CDR2 sequences are DFQATT and SNEGSKA (reference sequence). This CDR3 is built from 15 residues. The ends were cut back, 0 bases at V and 1 base at J, with 11 bases in the middle.

This clonotype was found many times. This chain uses TRBV2 with TRBJ2-2; D is uncertain. This CDR3 is 12 amino acids long. Germline V gene data show CDR1 as SNHLY and CDR2 as FYNNEI. Trimming cost V 8 bases and J 4 bases, with 8 bases left between them. Here the CDR3 reads CASDMGTGELFF. The CDR3 DNA reads as TGTGCCAGCGATATGGGCACCGGGGAGCTGTTTTTT.

Only a few counts were recorded for this clonotype. V usage is TRBV7-3 and J usage is TRBJ2-3; 8 bases align to TRBD2. V gave up 3 bases and J gave up 2 bases; unmatched junction bases: 4. The CDR3 has 15 residues. The germline V gene has CDR1 SGHTA and CDR2 FQGTGA. CDR3 bases: TGTGCCAGCAGCTTCCGTAGCGGGGACACAGATACGCAGTATTTT. This codes for CASSFRSGDTDTQYF.

This clonotype was counted ten times or more. V gene TRBV20-1 combines with J gene TRBJ2-1, with a possible D match to TRBD1 (5 bases). In germline, CDR1 is DFQATT, CDR2 SNEGSKA (reference sequence). The CDR3 totals 15 residues. V was trimmed by 5 bases and J by 0 bases, leaving 14 bases between them. CDR3 amino acids: CSASRRDSSYNEQFF. Here the CDR3 DNA reads TGCAGTGCTTCCCGGAGAGACAGCTCCTACAATGAGCAGTTCTTC.

This clonotype appeared a few times. The chain links TRBV6-5 to TRBJ1-1, with D possibly being TRBD1 (6 bases). Germline V gene data show CDR1 as MNHEY and CDR2 as SVGAGI. V lost 6 bases and J 0 bases, leaving 11 bases between the germline ends. CDR3 length equals 14 residues. CDR3 sequence (DNA): TGTGCCAGCAGAAGGGACACGTTGAACACTGAAGCTTTCTTT. Protein sequence: CASRRDTLNTEAFF.

This clonotype showed up many times. The chain couples TRBV7-2 to TRBJ2-7, with D unclear. Germline V gives CDR1 SGHTA, CDR2 FQGNSA. The CDR3 consists of 12 residues. V was shortened by 3 bases and J by 2 bases, with 5 bases between the two germline ends. The CDR3 here is CASSFSTYEQYF. CDR3 DNA: TGTGCCAGCAGCTTCTCTACCTACGAGCAGTACTTC.